The 30 T cell receptor beta chains presented below share a single source sample, sequenced in a study of OX40 agonist ivuxolimab in advanced cancers. The repertoire was sequenced with immunoSEQ multiplex PCR; TCRdb's copy has only in-frame clones and lacks some. The top ten hold about 30% of the sample, which has some 15,000 clones, 70% to 75% seen once. The sequencing used CD4+ or CD8+ T cells sorted from blood, collected in a trial of the OX40 agonist ivuxolimab. The origin of the receptors is an adult with an advanced solid tumor such as melanoma, head and neck, liver or kidney cancer.

This rearrangement joins TRBV12-5 to TRBJ2-7, with TRBD2 as a possible D gene (5 bases). CDR3 length: 13 residues. V was shortened by 1 base and J by 1 base, with 5 bases between the two germline ends. Germline CDR1 LGHNT, CDR2 FRNRAP. The CDR3 DNA is TGTGCTAGTGGTTTGGGGGAGTCCTACGAGCAGTACTTC. It is translated as CASGLGESYEQYF.

The chain employs TRBV19 and TRBJ2-7; 10 nucleotides align to TRBD2. V lost 4 bases, J lost 4 bases, and 13 bases stayed unmatched. CDR1 is LNHDA and CDR2 is SQIVND in the germline V gene (reference sequence). This CDR3 contains 17 residues. The CDR3 DNA sequence: TGTGCCAGTAGTACCCCACAAGCGGGAGGGCCTGTGTACGAGCAGTACTTC. Translated, it gives CASSTPQAGGPVYEQYF.

In its sample, this clone was seen once. This rearrangement joins TRBV5-5 to TRBJ2-2; 7 nucleotides align to TRBD1. Germline assignment: CDR1 SGHKS and CDR2 YYEKEE (reference sequence). This CDR3 region has 15 residues. V lost 5 bases and J lost 6; bases outside the gene matches: 10. As DNA, the CDR3 is TGTGCCAGCAGTTCTATCGACAGGGTGGCCGGGGAGCTGTTTTTT. Translating gives CASSSIDRVAGELFF. Using reference TRBV5-5 and TRBJ2-2 for the parts outside the CDR3, the full variable domain is DAGVTQSPTHLIKTRGQQVTLRCSPISGHKSVSWYQQVLGQGPQFIFQYYEKEERGRGNFPDRFSARQFPNYSSELNVNALLLGDSALYLCASSSIDRVAGELFFGEGSRLTVL.

The rearrangement joins TRBV9 to TRBJ2-1; 8 bases line up with TRBD2. The germline V gene has CDR1 SGDLS and CDR2 YYNGEE. V shed 0 bases, J shed 6 bases, and the junction held 5 bases outside the gene matches. CDR3 length: 15 residues. The CDR3 here is CASSVVSGIGNEQFF. CDR3 bases: TGTGCCAGCAGCGTAGTTAGCGGGATAGGCAATGAGCAGTTCTTC.

This chain connects TRBV27 to TRBJ2-3; 9 nucleotides line up with TRBD1. From germline, CDR1 is MNHEY and CDR2 SMNVEV (reference sequence). The CDR3 sequence is 19 residues long. V was pared by 6 bases and J by 0 bases, with 16 bases of the junction left unmatched. Here the CDR3 DNA reads TGTGCCAGCAGACAGGGGGCGCACCGACTAGCAGCTAGCACAGATACGCAGTATTTT. It encodes CASRQGAHRLAASTDTQYF.

This clone was recorded a few times. This chain uses TRBV6-5 with TRBJ2-1; D gene unclear. Per the germline V gene, CDR1 is MNHEY and CDR2 is SVGAGI. The CDR3 covers 13 residues. V lost 2 bases and J lost 10, with 12 bases in between. In nucleotides, the CDR3 is TGTGCCAGCAGTTACACGCCAGACCAAGAGCAGTTCTTC. Translated, it gives CASSYTPDQEQFF.

This clone is labeled as medium-sized (0.01 to 0.1%). The chain has TRBV5-1 and TRBJ1-1; D perhaps matches TRBD1 (6 bases). The germline V gene has CDR1 SGHRS and CDR2 YFSETQ. V was clipped by 0 bases and J by 1 base, with 13 bases between them. This CDR3 has 16 residues. The CDR3 here is CASSLVQGFWNTEAFF. CDR3 sequence (DNA): TGCGCCAGCAGCTTGGTACAGGGTTTTTGGAACACTGAAGCTTTCTTT.

This clone was recorded only once. The gene calls are TRBV6-5 and TRBJ2-7, with 10 bases fitting TRBD1. J lost 5 bases, V lost 6 bases, and 10 bases had no gene match. The CDR3 loop spans 15 amino acids. Germline CDR1 is MNHEY and CDR2 is SVGAGI. CDR3 amino acids: CASRDRDRGIDEQYF. The CDR3 coding sequence is TGTGCCAGCAGGGACCGGGACAGGGGTATCGACGAGCAGTACTTC.

In its sample, this clone is medium-sized. This rearrangement joins TRBV19 to TRBJ2-6; 10 bases fit TRBD1. The CDR3 covers 20 residues. Germline CDR1 reads LNHDA; CDR2 reads SQIVND (reference sequence). V lost 5 bases to trimming and J lost 0 bases; unmatched junction nucleotides: 13. CDR3 DNA: TGTGCCAGTAGTGCACAGACAGGGGGCTCCCTTGGCTCTGGGGCCAACGTCCTGACTTTC. Protein: CASSAQTGGSLGSGANVLTF.

The chain uses TRBV7-2 and TRBJ1-5; 8 bases align to TRBD1. This CDR3 region has 16 residues. After removal of 1 base from V and 6 bases from J, the junction contained 8 bases not matched to a gene. CDR1 is SGHTA, CDR2 FQGNSA, per germline. CDR3 protein: CASSLGGDRRVQPQHF. The CDR3 DNA reads TGTGCCAGCAGCTTAGGCGGGGACAGGCGCGTTCAGCCCCAGCATTTT. Using reference TRBV7-2 and TRBJ1-5 for the parts outside the CDR3, the full variable domain is GAGVSQSPSNKVTEKGKDVELRCDPISGHTALYWYRQSLGQGLEFLIYFQGNSAPDKSGLPSDRFSAERTGGSVSTLTIQRTQQEDSAVYLCASSLGGDRRVQPQHFGDGTRLSIL.

The chain recombines TRBV5-4 with TRBJ2-7; TRBD1 matches at 10 bases. Germline assignment: CDR1 SGHNT and CDR2 YYREEE (reference sequence). V was pared by 4 bases and J by 2 bases, with 6 bases of the junction left unmatched. This CDR3 has 15 amino acids. The CDR3 spells CASSGGQGVTYEQYF. As DNA, the CDR3 is TGTGCCAGCAGCGGAGGACAGGGGGTTACCTACGAGCAGTACTTC.

This chain joins TRBV5-4 and TRBJ2-1; D possibly corresponds to TRBD2 (5 bases). Trimming took off 2 bases at V and 6 bases at J, with 6 bases between the two ends. Per the germline V gene, CDR1 is SGHNT and CDR2 is YYREEE (reference sequence). This CDR3 spans 12 amino acids. The CDR3 sequence is CASSLLVNEQFF. DNA for the CDR3: TGTGCCAGCAGCTTACTAGTCAATGAGCAGTTCTTC.

The V call is TRBV4-3, the J call TRBJ2-7, with no clear D. CDR1 is LGHNA and CDR2 is YSLEER in the germline V gene. V dropped 1 base and J dropped 6 bases, with 10 bases sitting between them. The CDR3 length is 13 residues. The CDR3 region is CASSQVLRGEQYF. In DNA, the CDR3 is TGCGCCAGCAGCCAAGTCCTCCGCGGCGAGCAGTACTTC.

V usage is TRBV19 and J usage is TRBJ2-7; 8 bases are shared with TRBD2. Per germline, CDR1 LNHDA and CDR2 SQIVND (reference sequence). V lost 5 bases to trimming and J lost 2 bases; unmatched junction nucleotides: 11. This CDR3 has 16 amino acids. CDR3 region: CASSPTWREVPYEQYF. The DNA for the CDR3 is TGTGCCAGTAGTCCGACCTGGCGGGAGGTACCCTACGAGCAGTACTTC.

The genes are TRBV6-4 and TRBJ2-1; 10 positions agree with TRBD2. The ends lost 2 bases at V and 5 bases at J; junction bases unmatched: 6. The CDR3 is 16 amino acids. Germline V gene sequence: CDR1 MRHNA, CDR2 SNTAGT. CDR3 DNA sequence: TGTGCCAGCAGTGACAAAGCGGGAGGGGGGAACAATGAGCAGTTCTTC. The encoded protein is CASSDKAGGGNNEQFF.

This chain uses TRBV4-3 with TRBJ1-2, with TRBD1 matching over 7 bases. CDR1 LGHNA and CDR2 YSLEER come from the germline V gene. The CDR3 contains 15 residues. After removal of 0 bases from V and 6 bases from J, the junction contained 7 bases not matched to a gene. CDR3 coding DNA: TGCGCCAGCAGCCAAGATCCGACAGGGTTTCATGGCTACACCTTC. This encodes CASSQDPTGFHGYTF.

V and J are TRBV28 and TRBJ1-4; no reliable D call. V was pared by 4 bases and J by 7 bases, with 19 bases between. This CDR3 has 16 residues. Germline values: CDR1 MDHEN, CDR2 SYDVKM. CDR3 sequence reads: CASSSLRVGRGEKLFF. In nucleotides, the CDR3 is TGTGCCAGCAGTTCCCTCAGAGTCGGTCGTGGTGAAAAACTGTTTTTT.

V is TRBV27 and J is TRBJ2-2; D is perhaps TRBD1 or TRBD2 (5 bases each). CDR1 and CDR2 from the germline V gene are MNHEY and SMNVEV (reference sequence). The length of the CDR3 is 14 residues. V was pared by 7 bases and J by 5 bases, with 14 bases between. As DNA, the CDR3 is TGTGCCAGCACCCTCTTGGGGGATACCGGGGAGCTGTTTTTT. This sequence encodes CASTLLGDTGELFF.

There are a few counts of this clone. The gene calls are TRBV30 and TRBJ1-1; the D is unclear. Per germline, CDR1 GTSNPN and CDR2 SVGIG (reference sequence). The CDR3 has 13 residues. V shed 5 bases and J shed 1 base, with 11 bases lying between them. CDR3 sequence reads: CAWGRRGNTEAFF. The DNA for the CDR3 is TGTGCCTGGGGGCGACGGGGGAACACTGAAGCTTTCTTT.

This chain's CDR3 is CSVEQGVYEQYF. As DNA, the CDR3 is TGCAGCGTTGAACAGGGGGTCTACGAGCAGTACTTC. The chain combines TRBV29-1 with TRBJ2-7; 7 nucleotides line up with TRBD1. The CDR3 contains 12 residues. Germline V gene sequence: CDR1 SQVTM, CDR2 ANQGSEA. After removal of 2 bases from V and 3 bases from J, the junction contained 1 base not matched to a gene.

The V and J genes are TRBV5-8 and TRBJ2-4, with D perhaps matching TRBD1 or TRBD2 (5 bases each). The CDR3 is 15 residues long. Deletions cut 0 bases from V and 3 bases from J, with 10 bases between. The germline gives CDR1 SGHTS, CDR2 YDEGEE. In DNA, the CDR3 is TGTGCCAGCAGCTTGGGTACTAGGGGCAAAAACATTCAGTACTTC. Translated, it gives CASSLGTRGKNIQYF.

The chain employs TRBV12-2 and TRBJ2-7. TRBV12-2 is a documented pseudogene. This CDR3 is built from 15 residues. CDR3 protein: CASRPGVGWSYEQYF. The CDR3 region has the DNA TGTGCAAGTCGCCCCGGCGTCGGTTGGTCCTACGAGCAGTACTTC.

This chain uses TRBV14 with TRBJ1-5; 7 bases agree with TRBD1. Germline CDR1 reads SGHDN; CDR2 reads FVKESK. V shed 7 bases, J shed 3 bases, and the junction held 9 bases outside the gene matches. The CDR3 loop spans 15 amino acids. The CDR3 here is CASNRREGANQPQHF. The CDR3 DNA is TGTGCCAGCAACAGGAGGGAGGGGGCCAATCAGCCCCAGCATTTT.

The chain couples TRBV9 to TRBJ2-1; TRBD2 aligns across 11 bases. The germline V gene has CDR1 SGDLS and CDR2 YYNGEE. V dropped 0 bases and J dropped 7; count of bases not matched to a gene: 6. The CDR3 is 16 amino acids. CDR3 DNA: TGTGCCAGCAGCGTAGCTCTAGCGGGAGGTGAAAATGAGCAGTTCTTC. As protein: CASSVALAGGENEQFF.

Within the sample, this clone is medium-sized. This chain uses TRBV5-4 with TRBJ1-1; the match to TRBD1 covers 9 bases. Losses at the gene ends were 4 bases for V and 10 bases for J; bases not matched to a gene: 8. Germline CDR1 reads SGHNT; CDR2 reads YYREEE (reference sequence). CDR3 length: 13 residues. The CDR3 sequence is CASSVGTGRRAFF. CDR3 DNA sequence: TGTGCCAGCAGCGTAGGGACAGGGAGACGAGCTTTCTTT.

The chain uses TRBV29-1 and TRBJ2-5; TRBD2 matches at 8 bases. J gave up 0 bases and V 7 bases, and 7 bases lay outside the gene matches. This CDR3 is 14 amino acids long. Per germline, CDR1 SQVTM and CDR2 ANQGSEA. CDR3: CSARGGQDQETQYF. DNA for the CDR3: TGCAGCGCCCGGGGGGGCCAAGACCAAGAGACCCAGTACTTC.

The V and J genes are TRBV4-3 and TRBJ2-3, with D perhaps TRBD2 (6 bases). This CDR3 is built from 16 residues. Per the germline V gene, CDR1 is LGHNA and CDR2 is YSLEER. V lost 0 bases, J lost 1 base, and 11 bases lay in between. CDR3 sequence reads: CASSQDTSGRTDTQYF. In DNA form, the CDR3 reads TGCGCCAGCAGCCAAGATACCAGCGGGCGCACAGATACGCAGTATTTT.

This clone was seen just once. The chain links TRBV7-9 to TRBJ1-1; D might be TRBD1 (5 bases). The CDR3 runs to 13 residues. V lost 5 bases and J 5 bases, leaving 12 bases between the germline ends. Germline V gives CDR1 SEHNR, CDR2 FQNEAQ (reference sequence). The CDR3 DNA sequence: TGTGCCAGCAGCGGGACCATGGTTACTGAAGCTTTCTTT. As protein: CASSGTMVTEAFF.

This clone occurred a few times. The chain is built from TRBV6-5 and TRBJ2-5; the D call may be TRBD1 or TRBD2 (5 bases each). The germline V gene has CDR1 MNHEY and CDR2 SVGAGI. The CDR3 covers 13 residues. V was clipped by 4 bases and J by 3 bases, with 9 bases between them. The CDR3 nucleotides are TGTGCCAGCAGTTTCCTGGGGGAAGAGACCCAGTACTTC. Translation: CASSFLGEETQYF.

The chain carries TRBV4-3 and TRBJ2-1; weak D call: TRBD2 (5 bases). Germline V gene data show CDR1 as LGHNA and CDR2 as YSLEER. V shed 0 bases and J shed 0 bases, with 9 bases lying between them. The CDR3 contains 16 residues. In nucleotides, the CDR3 is TGCGCCAGCAGCCAAGATTCCCGGGGCTCCTACAATGAGCAGTTCTTC. It translates to CASSQDSRGSYNEQFF.